The present T cell receptor (beta chain) was sequenced within a study of blood T cell repertoires in COVID-19. Libraries were prepared by immunoSEQ multiplex PCR; TCRdb keeps only in-frame clonotypes and omits some of them. The table has 400,000 to 550,000 clones, 80% to 90% seen once. CDR3 length: 15 amino acids. V shed 3 bases and J 5 bases; nucleotides not matched to a gene: 11. Per the germline V gene, CDR1 is SQVTM and CDR2 is ANQGSEA. The J gene is TRBJ2-5, the V gene TRBV29-1; 8 bases fit TRBD1. The TCR originated in a woman in her twenties or thirties with acute or convalescent COVID-19. What was sequenced was peripheral blood. CDR3 residues: CSVDKGQGAKETQYF. Here the CDR3 DNA reads TGCAGCGTTGATAAGGGGCAGGGGGCTAAGGAGACCCAGTACTTC.